The present entry profiles one T cell receptor (beta chain) with its context. The antigen is undetermined. The CDR3 sequence is 14 residues long. The J segment lost 2 bases and the V segment lost 5 bases, leaving 5 bases of the junction unmatched. Germline CDR1 reads SGHKS; CDR2 reads YYEKEE (reference sequence). The data were taken from a study of regulatory T cells in long-lasting Graves disease. TCR beta libraries were built with iRepertoire HTBI primers and Arm-PCR of CDR3 regions. Using its own MiXCR run on the multiplex PCR reads, TCRdb lists one record per CDR3 protein. Of a few hundred thousand distinct CDR3 sequences in the sample, around a quarter were seen once. Points from the study as a whole: TRBV28, TRBJ1-2 and TRBJ2-5 were segments that persistent disease favored.

Specified time point: persistent/refractory GD, antithyroid drugs over 5 years with positive TRAb. Extracted PBMC RNA gave rise to the TCR library. It was by American Thyroid Association guidelines that Graves' disease was diagnosed. The chain links TRBV5-5 to TRBJ2-7, with 9 bases aligning to TRBD2. The clonotype was recovered from a female donor with Graves disease. Sequenced here: peripheral blood mononuclear cells (PBMCs), sampled when the disease was refractory, from a patient treated with antithyroid drugs. CDR3: CASRKAGGTYEQYF. CDR3 nucleotide sequence: TGTGCCAGCAGAAAAGCGGGAGGTACCTACGAGCAGTACTTC.